This T cell receptor (beta chain) was sequenced in a study of shared clonotypes between healthy human individuals. Clones were read by immunoSEQ multiplex PCR, and TCRdb kept only the in-frame ones, dropping some. Counted here are about 2.3 million clones, over 85% occurring once; the ten biggest clones make up about 0.39%. Findings of the study overall: How much donors shared clonotypes was expected to be affected by sequencing depth.

A word on this clone: The antigen is not known.

The germline gives CDR1 SGHAT, CDR2 FQDESV (reference sequence). The CDR3 loop spans 16 amino acids. V lost 7 bases and J lost 1; bases outside the gene matches: 11. The sample taken for sequencing was naive CD4+ T cells from PBMCs. Subset given: CD45RA+ positively selected. This TCR was sampled from a man between 18 and 29 years old in good health. Some clones in this sample may be carry-over from other donors' samples. This rearrangement joins TRBV11-1 to TRBJ1-1; the match to TRBD1 covers 8 bases. CDR3 in amino acids: CASTQRSGTGNTEAFF. The CDR3 DNA is TGTGCCAGCACCCAAAGATCCGGGACAGGGAACACTGAAGCTTTCTTT.